A single sample gave rise to the 18 T cell receptor beta chains below, sequenced in a study of blood T cell repertoires in COVID-19 (dated by TCRdb to the early 2020s). The protocol used for the library was the immunoSEQ multiplex PCR assay. TCRdb provides this immuneACCESS table in a form limited to in-frame rearrangements. Some clones are lacking; in checked studies, under half of them reflect an unresolved V gene, and why the rest are absent is not known. The sample has 150,000 to 200,000 clones on record, roughly 80% of them singletons. The ten largest make up around a sixth of the sample. The sample comprised peripheral blood. Every receptor here comes from a man aged 55 to 70 with active or convalescent COVID-19.

V gene TRBV11-2 combines with J gene TRBJ2-3; D perhaps matches TRBD2 (6 bases). With 7 bases removed from V and 5 bases from J, the gap between germline ends came to 10 bases. CDR3 length: 12 amino acids. The germline gives CDR1 SGHAT, CDR2 FQNNGV. The CDR3 coding sequence is TGTGCCAGCACACAGGAGGGAGATACGCAGTATTTT. This gives the protein CASTQEGDTQYF. The whole variable domain, filled in from reference TRBV11-2 and TRBJ2-3, reads EAGVAQSPRYKIIEKRQSVAFWCNPISGHATLYWYQQILGQGPKLLIQFQNNGVVDDSQLPKDRFSAERLKGVDSTLKIQPAKLEDSAVYLCASTQEGDTQYFGPGTRLTVL.

The chain carries TRBV29-1 and TRBJ2-2; a weak D match, TRBD1 (6 bases). The CDR3 sequence is 11 residues long. Per germline, CDR1 SQVTM and CDR2 ANQGSEA. The V gene lost 2 bases and the J gene lost 13 bases, with 11 bases spanning the gap. This CDR3 is CSVERGRGLFF. The CDR3 DNA follows: TGCAGCGTTGAACGGGGCAGGGGGCTGTTTTTT.

The chain joins TRBV14 to TRBJ2-3, with D tentatively TRBD2 (5 bases). Germline V gene sequence: CDR1 SGHDN, CDR2 FVKESK. Trimming took off 1 base at V and 2 bases at J, with 16 bases between the two ends. The length of the CDR3 is 17 residues. The CDR3 region is CASSQGVSGRYTDTQYF. In DNA, the CDR3 is TGTGCCAGCAGCCAAGGGGTCAGCGGCAGATACACAGATACGCAGTATTTT.

The gene calls are TRBV3-1 (or the pseudogene TRBV3-2) and TRBJ2-7; TRBD1 agrees at 7 bases. J was trimmed by 0 bases and V by 6 bases; bases with no gene match: 5. The CDR3 spans 14 residues. Germline CDR1 LGHDT, CDR2 YNNKEL (reference sequence). The CDR3 sequence: CASRPTGPSYEQYF. CDR3 nucleotides: TGTGCCAGCAGACCGACAGGGCCCTCCTACGAGCAGTACTTC.

The V gene is TRBV28, the J gene TRBJ2-5; 9 bases align to TRBD1. The CDR3 loop spans 13 amino acids. Germline lookup yields CDR1 MDHEN and CDR2 SYDVKM. V lost 6 bases and J lost 5; bases outside the gene matches: 4. CDR3 in amino acids: CASSTGGWETQYF. The CDR3 DNA follows: TGTGCCAGCAGCACAGGGGGCTGGGAGACCCAGTACTTC.

This clone has a single count. The chain employs TRBV19 and TRBJ1-1; tentative D call: TRBD1 (6 bases). V lost 3 bases, J lost 5 bases, and 13 bases lay in between. The germline gives CDR1 LNHDA, CDR2 SQIVND (reference sequence). CDR3 size: 14 residues. This chain's CDR3 is CASSIWGGPTEAFF. CDR3 nucleotides: TGTGCCAGTAGTATCTGGGGGGGCCCTACTGAAGCTTTCTTT.

This chain links TRBV4-1 with TRBJ2-7; 8 bases line up with TRBD1. J was trimmed by 4 bases and V by 4 bases; bases with no gene match: 6. Germline V gene data show CDR1 as MGHRA and CDR2 as YSYEKL. This CDR3 comprises 14 residues. The CDR3 DNA reads as TGCGCCAGCAGCCCCGGGCAGGGGGCTTACGAGCAGTACTTC. Translation gives CASSPGQGAYEQYF.

This chain links TRBV6-6 with TRBJ2-3, with 13 bases matching TRBD2. The CDR3 is 20 residues long. Germline-derived CDR1 and CDR2 are MNHNY and SVGAGI (reference sequence). The ends lost 5 bases at V and 1 base at J; junction bases unmatched: 15. The CDR3 loop reads CASSPEPGLAGLYGTDTQYF. CDR3 sequence (DNA): TGTGCCAGCAGTCCGGAGCCGGGACTAGCGGGGTTATACGGCACAGATACGCAGTATTTT.

Worth noting for this clone: At one end, the junction sequence differs from germline, possibly due to a read error. V usage is TRBV6-1 and J usage is TRBJ2-5; 9 nucleotides align to TRBD1. Germline values: CDR1 MNHNS, CDR2 SASEGT. This CDR3 is built from 14 residues. CDR3 in amino acids: CASSQATGGETQYF. The CDR3 region has the DNA TGTGCCAGCAGTCAAGCGACAGGGGGAGAGACCCAGTACTTC.

The rearrangement joins TRBV6-5 to TRBJ2-6; TRBD1 is a possible D gene (6 bases). V lost 8 bases and J lost 1, with 12 bases in between. The CDR3 has 15 amino acids. Germline V gives CDR1 MNHEY, CDR2 SVGAGI. DNA of the CDR3: TGTGCCAGCGACGAACAGGGTTCTGGGGCCAACGTCCTGACTTTC. Encoded protein: CASDEQGSGANVLTF.

The CDR3 loop reads CASSSRTASGQETQYF. CDR3 in DNA: TGCGCCAGCAGCTCAAGGACTGCGTCCGGGCAAGAGACCCAGTACTTC. V gene TRBV5-1 combines with J gene TRBJ2-5; D may be TRBD2 (5 bases). This CDR3 contains 16 residues. Trimming cost V 3 bases and J 2 bases, with 17 bases left between them. Germline CDR1 SGHRS, CDR2 YFSETQ.

The rearrangement uses TRBV5-1 and TRBJ1-5; TRBD1 matches at 7 bases. The CDR3 sequence is 15 residues long. Germline CDR1 and CDR2: SGHRS and YFSETQ. Losses at the gene ends were 1 base for V and 3 bases for J; bases not matched to a gene: 4. CDR3 coding DNA: TGCGCCAGCAGCTTGTCAGGGGGAGACAATCAGCCCCAGCATTTT. Translation gives CASSLSGGDNQPQHF.

This chain joins TRBV7-3 and TRBJ1-1; 10 bases match TRBD1. Germline trimming cut 5 bases from V and 9 bases from J; bases unmatched to any gene: 3. Germline V lookup: CDR1 SGHTA, CDR2 FQGTGA. CDR3 length equals 12 residues. The CDR3 is CASSPGQGKAFF. The CDR3 nucleotides read TGTGCCAGCAGCCCGGGACAGGGGAAAGCTTTCTTT. Together with reference TRBV7-3 and TRBJ1-1, the CDR3 gives the full variable domain: GAGVSQTPSNKVTEKGKYVELRCDPISGHTALYWYRQSLGQGPEFLIYFQGTGAADDSGLPNDRFFAVRPEGSVSTLKIQRTERGDSAVYLCASSPGQGKAFFGQGTRLTVV.

The V call is TRBV6-2 or TRBV6-3, the J call TRBJ1-5, with 8 bases that match TRBD1. The ends lost 1 base at V and 2 bases at J; junction bases unmatched: 13. Germline CDR1 MNHEY, CDR2 SVGEGT. This CDR3 comprises 19 residues. The CDR3 is CASSYFGQGEGWGNQPQHF. The CDR3 nucleotides are TGTGCCAGCAGTTACTTTGGACAGGGCGAAGGGTGGGGCAATCAGCCCCAGCATTTT.

This chain uses TRBV19 with TRBJ2-1; D is perhaps TRBD1 (5 bases). Trimming cost V 3 bases and J 8 bases, with 14 bases left between them. Germline lookup yields CDR1 LNHDA and CDR2 SQIVND (reference sequence). The CDR3 is made up of 14 amino acids. The CDR3 bases are TGTGCCAGTAGTATGCCAGGGCCTAGGGATGAGCAGTTCTTC. The encoded protein is CASSMPGPRDEQFF.

V usage is TRBV19 and J usage is TRBJ2-3, with TRBD1 matching 7 bases. Germline CDR1 LNHDA, CDR2 SQIVND (reference sequence). This CDR3 is 15 amino acids long. The J segment lost 1 base and the V segment lost 7 bases, leaving 8 bases of the junction unmatched. CDR3 nucleotides: TGTGCCAGTACCCCCCCCGGACAGGGCACAGATACGCAGTATTTT. Protein: CASTPPGQGTDTQYF.

The CDR3 spells CASSVVSGTSGRSGTQYF. The CDR3, as DNA: TGTGCCAGCAGCGTAGTCTCTGGGACTAGCGGGAGAAGTGGGACCCAGTACTTC. J is TRBJ2-5 and V is TRBV9; TRBD2 matches 14 bases. The germline gives CDR1 SGDLS, CDR2 YYNGEE. V gave up 0 bases and J gave up 7 bases; unmatched junction bases: 11. CDR3 length equals 18 residues.

This rearrangement joins TRBV27 to TRBJ2-5; TRBD1 matches 8 bases. Germline CDR1 reads MNHEY; CDR2 reads SMNVEV (reference sequence). The length of the CDR3 is 14 residues. With 8 bases clipped from V and 0 bases from J, the junction kept 5 bases outside the gene matches. Here the CDR3 DNA reads TGTGCCAGCGGCCTGGACAGGGACCAAGAGACCCAGTACTTC. This translates into CASGLDRDQETQYF.